The source of this T cell receptor beta chain is a study of CD8+ T cells in alopecia areata. Per germline, CDR1 SQVTM and CDR2 ANQGSEA. Germline trimming cut 3 bases from V and 1 base from J; bases unmatched to any gene: 0. The CDR3 loop spans 13 amino acids. This sample's treatment: oral pan-JAK inhibitor, 5-10 mg twice daily. Those with alopecia areata gave lesional scalp punch biopsies and peripheral blood. Extracted RNA was reverse transcribed into cDNA, the sequencing template. This table comes from immunoSEQ multiplex PCR, and its TCRdb copy is limited to in-frame clones, with some not included. The sample has about 200,000 clones, roughly 66% seen once.

The chain links TRBV29-1 to TRBJ2-3, with 8 bases that match TRBD2. This TCR was recovered from a human donor with alopecia areata. The source was CD4+ T cells sorted from blood, collected at week 24, from a patient treated with tofacitinib. The CDR3 region has the DNA TGCAGCGTTGAGACTAGCGGCACAGATACGCAGTATTTT. As protein: CSVETSGTDTQYF.